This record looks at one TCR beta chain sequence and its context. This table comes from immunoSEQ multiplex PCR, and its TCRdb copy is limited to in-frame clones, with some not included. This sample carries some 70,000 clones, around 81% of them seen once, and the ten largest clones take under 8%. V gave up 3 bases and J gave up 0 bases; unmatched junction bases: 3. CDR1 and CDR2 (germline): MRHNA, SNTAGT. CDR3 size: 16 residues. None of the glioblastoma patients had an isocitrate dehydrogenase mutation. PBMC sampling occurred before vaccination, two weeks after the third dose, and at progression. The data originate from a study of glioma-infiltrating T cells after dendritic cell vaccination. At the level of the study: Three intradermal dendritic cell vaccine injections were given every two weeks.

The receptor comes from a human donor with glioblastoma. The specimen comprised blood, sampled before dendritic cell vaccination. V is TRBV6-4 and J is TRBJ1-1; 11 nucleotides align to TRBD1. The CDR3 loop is CASSETGQGVNTEAFF. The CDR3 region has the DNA TGTGCCAGCAGTGAGACGGGACAGGGGGTGAACACTGAAGCTTTCTTT.